This T cell receptor (beta chain) was sequenced in a study of T cell changes during pregnancy in multiple sclerosis. Profiled with immunoSEQ multiplex PCR; TCRdb holds only in-frame clones, not every one. This table has roughly 80,000 clones, about 93% appearing once. Germline V gene lookup returns CDR1 MNHNS and CDR2 SASEGT. This CDR3 is 14 amino acids long. With V trimmed by 1 base and J by 8 bases, 3 bases remained unmatched. The sample holds one count of this clone. J is TRBJ2-1 and V is TRBV6-1, with 9 bases identical to TRBD2. The starting material was peripheral blood, obtained in the first trimester of pregnancy. The origin of this receptor is a female donor with multiple sclerosis, enrolled in a pregnancy study. CDR3 amino acids: CASSEVRGGHEQFF. The CDR3 DNA is TGTGCCAGCAGTGAAGTGCGGGGGGGGCATGAGCAGTTCTTC.